This T cell receptor (beta chain) was recovered during a study of blood T cell repertoires in COVID-19. Study in general: Samples representing acute and convalescent COVID-19 were sourced from the United States, Italy and Spain.

The trim removed 3 bases at V and 7 bases at J, leaving 10 bases unmatched. The CDR3 has 16 amino acids. CDR1 and CDR2 from the germline V gene are MNHEY and SVGAGI. This clone was recorded a few times. Authors' data handling: Scientists estimated how many nucleated cells there were by amplifying reference gene primers. Sequenced by immunoSEQ multiplex PCR; TCRdb stores in-frame clones only, minus some. V and J calls and clone size are copied from that table; D and trimming were computed from the DNA. This sample carries about 320,000 clones, approximately 85% of them seen once, and the ten largest clones take about 7%.

This chain links TRBV6-5 with TRBJ1-4; 8 bases map to TRBD1. This TCR was recovered from a human donor in a cohort sampled during active COVID-19. The specimen sequenced was peripheral blood. CDR3 nucleotides: TGTGCCAGCAGTTATAGGCAGGGGGCTGTTAGTGAAAAACTGTTTTTT. Amino acids: CASSYRQGAVSEKLFF.